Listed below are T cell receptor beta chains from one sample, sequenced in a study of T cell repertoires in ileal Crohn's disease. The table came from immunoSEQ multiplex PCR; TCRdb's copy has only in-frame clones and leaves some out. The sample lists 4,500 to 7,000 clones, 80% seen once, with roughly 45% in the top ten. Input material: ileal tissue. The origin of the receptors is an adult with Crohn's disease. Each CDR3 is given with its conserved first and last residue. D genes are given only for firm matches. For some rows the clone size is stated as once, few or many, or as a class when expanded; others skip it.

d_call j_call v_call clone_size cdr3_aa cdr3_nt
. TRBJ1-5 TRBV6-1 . CAAWGRSDQPQHF TGTGCCGCCTGGGGCCGATCGGACCAGCCCCAGCATTTT
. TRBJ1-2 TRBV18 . CASSLARGFVRYTF TGTGCCAGCTCACTGGCTAGGGGTTTCGTTCGCTACACCTTC
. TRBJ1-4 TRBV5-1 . CASSTGPSSKNEKLFF TGCGCCAGCAGCACAGGGCCGTCCTCCAAAAATGAAAAACTGTTTTTT
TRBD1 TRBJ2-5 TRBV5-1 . CASSPGTGLETQYF TGCGCCAGCAGTCCCGGGACAGGGTTGGAGACCCAGTACTTC
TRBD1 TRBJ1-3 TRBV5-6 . CASSVDRTGNTIYF TGTGCCAGCAGCGTGGACAGGACTGGAAACACCATATATTTT
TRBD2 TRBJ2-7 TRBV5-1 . CASSLGRLAGVNEQYF TGCGCCAGCAGCTTGGGAAGACTAGCGGGGGTCAACGAGCAGTACTTC
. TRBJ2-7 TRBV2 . CATSRDKVYEQYF TGTGCCACTTCCCGGGACAAAGTCTACGAGCAGTACTTC
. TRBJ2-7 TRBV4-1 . CASSRSGTGVGEQYF TGCGCCAGCAGCCGATCCGGGACTGGGGTGGGCGAGCAGTACTTC
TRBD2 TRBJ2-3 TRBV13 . CASSLWGESGGPKDTQYF TGTGCCAGCAGCTTATGGGGTGAGAGCGGGGGTCCGAAAGATACGCAGTATTTT
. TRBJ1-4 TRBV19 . CASRPDFNEKLFF TGTGCCAGTAGGCCGGACTTCAATGAAAAACTGTTTTTT
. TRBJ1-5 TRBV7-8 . CASSSREAHSNQPQHF TGTGCCAGCAGCAGTCGGGAGGCTCATAGCAATCAGCCCCAGCATTTT
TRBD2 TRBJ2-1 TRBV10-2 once CASTLSGGGNEQFF TGCGCCAGCACCCTTAGCGGGGGGGGCAATGAGCAGTTCTTC
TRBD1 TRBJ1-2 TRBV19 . CASSPRDRGNYGYTF TGTGCCAGTAGTCCCCGTGACAGGGGTAACTATGGCTACACCTTC
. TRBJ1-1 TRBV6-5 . CASSPEFRSATEAFF TGTGCCAGCAGCCCCGAATTTAGGAGTGCCACTGAAGCTTTCTTT
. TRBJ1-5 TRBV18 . CASSQSNQPQHF TGTGCCAGCTCACAATCAAATCAGCCCCAGCATTTT
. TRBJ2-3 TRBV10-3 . CAISEKIVADTQYF TGTGCCATCAGTGAGAAGATCGTGGCAGATACGCAGTATTTT
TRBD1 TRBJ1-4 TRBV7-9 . CASSLPRGTALEEKLFF TGTGCCAGCAGCTTACCCAGAGGGACAGCATTAGAAGAAAAACTGTTTTTT
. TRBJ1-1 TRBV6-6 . CASSYASRGGTEAFF TGTGCCAGCAGTTACGCCTCCAGGGGCGGCACTGAAGCTTTCTTT
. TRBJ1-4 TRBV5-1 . CASSGGGKLFF TGCGCCAGCAGCGGGGGAGGAAAACTGTTTTTT
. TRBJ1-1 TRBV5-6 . CASSLGQVSAFF TGTGCCAGCAGCTTAGGGCAGGTGTCTGCTTTCTTT
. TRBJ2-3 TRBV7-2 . CASRNREATDTQYF TGTGCCAGCAGAAACAGGGAAGCCACAGATACGCAGTATTTT
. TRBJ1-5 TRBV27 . CASSPQLLSGGNQPQHF TGTGCCAGCAGTCCCCAACTCCTGTCGGGGGGCAATCAGCCCCAGCATTTT
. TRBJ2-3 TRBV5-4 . CASSFQHSTDTQYF TGTGCCAGCAGCTTTCAGCACAGCACAGATACGCAGTATTTT
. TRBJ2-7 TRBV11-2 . CASSVGYSSSYEQYF TGTGCCAGCAGCGTGGGTTACTCAAGCTCCTACGAGCAGTACTTC
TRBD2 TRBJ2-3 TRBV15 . CATSRGTSGGLSTDTQYF TGTGCCACCAGCAGAGGGACTAGCGGGGGGCTTTCCACAGATACGCAGTATTTT
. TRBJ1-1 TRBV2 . CASKGPNTEAFF TGTGCCAGTAAAGGGCCGAACACTGAAGCTTTCTTT
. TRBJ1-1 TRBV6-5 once CASSIQEYTEAFF TGTGCCAGCAGTATACAGGAATACACTGAAGCTTTCTTT
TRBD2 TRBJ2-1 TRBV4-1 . CASSQDAPGTTGANEQFF TGCGCCAGCAGCCAAGATGCCCCCGGGACTACCGGGGCGAATGAGCAGTTCTTC
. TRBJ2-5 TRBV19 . CASSPGTSQETQYF TGTGCCAGTAGTCCGGGAACGTCCCAAGAGACCCAGTACTTC
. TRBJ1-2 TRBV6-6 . CASSTLRFGYTF TGTGCCAGCAGCACCCTAAGGTTTGGCTACACCTTC
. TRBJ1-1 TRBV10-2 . CASQPNRVQSPEAFF TGCGCCAGCCAGCCAAACAGGGTTCAGTCCCCTGAAGCTTTCTTT
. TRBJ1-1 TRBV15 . CATSRRGNTEAFF TGTGCCACCAGCCGGAGGGGCAACACTGAAGCTTTCTTT
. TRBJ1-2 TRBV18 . CASSPQGGGLYGYTF TGTGCCAGCTCACCGCAGGGAGGCGGCCTATATGGCTACACCTTC
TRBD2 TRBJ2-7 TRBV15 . CATSRVGGGAWHEQYF TGTGCCACCAGCAGAGTGGGCGGGGGGGCTTGGCACGAGCAGTACTTC
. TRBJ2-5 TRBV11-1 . CASKMGTEAQYF TGTGCCAGCAAAATGGGAACCGAGGCCCAGTACTTC
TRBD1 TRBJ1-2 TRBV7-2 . CASSPGQGVGGYTF TGTGCCAGCAGCCCGGGACAGGGGGTGGGTGGCTACACCTTC
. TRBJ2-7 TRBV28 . CASSSPREQYF TGTGCCAGCAGTTCTCCCCGTGAGCAGTACTTC
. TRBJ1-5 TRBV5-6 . CASSPSVGRNQPQHF TGTGCCAGCAGCCCGTCGGTAGGGCGCAATCAGCCCCAGCATTTT
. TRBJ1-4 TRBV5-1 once CASSLGATNEKLFF TGCGCCAGCAGCCTAGGGGCAACTAATGAAAAACTGTTTTTT
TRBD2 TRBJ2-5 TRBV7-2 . CASSLGGSGQETQYF TGTGCCAGCAGCTTGGGGGGTAGCGGGCAAGAGACCCAGTACTTC
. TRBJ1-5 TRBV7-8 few CASSLFQGGYSNQPQHF TGTGCCAGCAGCTTATTTCAGGGTGGATATAGCAATCAGCCCCAGCATTTT